The source of this T cell receptor (beta chain) is a study of T cell responses to AZD1222 COVID-19 vaccine. Study outcomes and limitations: Two AZD1222 doses significantly raised spike-specific TCR breadth and depth over controls. Spike was spanned by vaccine-associated CD4 TCRs, which were dominant at 160-218 and 743-854. Donors in the cohort were predominantly white British and more often female, and clonal diversity was possibly underestimated.

The CDR3 loop spans 15 amino acids. J lost 2 bases, V lost 7 bases, and 7 bases had no gene match. CDR1 is MDHEN and CDR2 is SYDVKM in the germline V gene. Concerning this clone: What it recognizes is unknown.

TCRdb's copy holds only in-frame clones and misses some; the assay was immunoSEQ multiplex PCR. This sample yields 100,000 to 150,000 clones, of which about 85% are seen a single time; less than 3.5% belongs to the top ten. The sequencing here drew on peripheral blood, taken 28 days after the second AZD1222 dose. The TCR comes from an adult who received the AZD1222 COVID-19 vaccine. The chain links TRBV28 to TRBJ2-1; 8 nucleotides match TRBD1. The DNA of the CDR3 is TGTGCCAGCACCTATCCGGACAGGGCCTACAATGAGCAGTTCTTC. Translation: CASTYPDRAYNEQFF.